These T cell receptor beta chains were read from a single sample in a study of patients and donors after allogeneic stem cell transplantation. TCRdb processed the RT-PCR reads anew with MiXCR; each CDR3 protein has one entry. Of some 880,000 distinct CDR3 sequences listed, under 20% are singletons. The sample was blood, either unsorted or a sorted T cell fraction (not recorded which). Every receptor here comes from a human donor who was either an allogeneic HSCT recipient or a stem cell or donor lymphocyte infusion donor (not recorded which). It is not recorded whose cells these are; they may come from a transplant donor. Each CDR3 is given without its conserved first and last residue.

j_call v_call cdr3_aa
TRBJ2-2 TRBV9 ASSGKVGYTGELF
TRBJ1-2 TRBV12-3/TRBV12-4 ASTKRTRTT
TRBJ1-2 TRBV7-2 ASSLGGQGSGYT
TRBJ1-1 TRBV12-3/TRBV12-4 ASSLALWDRGLSGTEAF
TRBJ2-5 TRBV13 ASSLAARLAAEETQY
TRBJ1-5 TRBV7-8 ASSPWNQPQH
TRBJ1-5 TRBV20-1 SARSDGEQPQH
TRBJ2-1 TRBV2 ASSGTSGRLLNNEQF
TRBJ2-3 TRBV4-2 ASSARLAFTDTQY
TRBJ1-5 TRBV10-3 AISVGSNQPQH
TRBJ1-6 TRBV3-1 ASSQGVWGSSYNSPLH
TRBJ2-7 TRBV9 ASSPRDSRGEQY
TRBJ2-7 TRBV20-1 SAASSGTGSYEQY
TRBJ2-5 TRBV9 ASSALAGGETQY
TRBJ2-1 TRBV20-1 SAREGTGASLEQF
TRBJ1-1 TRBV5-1 ASSWETVPGAEAF
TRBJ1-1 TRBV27 ASSFSPEGTEAF
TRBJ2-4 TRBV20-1 SARVVGGAKNIQY
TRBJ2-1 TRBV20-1 SARDREHNEQF
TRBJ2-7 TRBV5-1 ASSFGGEIYEQY
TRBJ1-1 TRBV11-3 ASTSDTGSNTEAF
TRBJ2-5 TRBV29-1 SVARQGGRRDQY
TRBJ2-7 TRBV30 AWSQDRVYEQY
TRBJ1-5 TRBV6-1 ASIRGTGDGNQPQH
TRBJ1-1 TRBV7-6 ASSLAPSIEAF
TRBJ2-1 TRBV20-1 SAAGTSKGNEQF
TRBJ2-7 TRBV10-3 ATSEWANHYEQY
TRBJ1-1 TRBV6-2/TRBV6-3 ASRHSWTGRNTEAF
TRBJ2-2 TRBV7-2 ASSPRDSRGTGELF
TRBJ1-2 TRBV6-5 ASSYTRPTGNYGYT
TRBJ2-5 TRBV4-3 ASSQDLNSPVY
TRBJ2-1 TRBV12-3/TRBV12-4 ASSIRGDSYNEQF
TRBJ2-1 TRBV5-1 ASSLVASGGVKYNEQF
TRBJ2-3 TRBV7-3 ASSPRPGPSTDTQY
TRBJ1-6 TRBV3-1 ASSQDPLRQGNSPLH
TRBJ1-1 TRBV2 ASSGRGGTEAF
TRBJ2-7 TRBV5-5 ASSLVGRSANSYEQY
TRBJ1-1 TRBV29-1 SQTGRPNTEAF
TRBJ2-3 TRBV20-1 SAAPLAGSTDTQY
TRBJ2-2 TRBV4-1 ASSFPGTSGRGNTGELF
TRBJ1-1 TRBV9 ASSVGGVRGSEAF
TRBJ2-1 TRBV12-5 ASGPSGSYNEQF
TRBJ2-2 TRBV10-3 AISEKLAGGSSTGELF
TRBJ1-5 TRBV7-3 ASSLSDGNQPQH
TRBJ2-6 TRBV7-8 ASSLVGRGVSGANVLT
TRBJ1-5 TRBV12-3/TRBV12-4 ASSLNGGQPQH
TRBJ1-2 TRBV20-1 SATQGASNYGYT
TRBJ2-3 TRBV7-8 ASSLDRLTDTQY
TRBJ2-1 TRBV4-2 ASSQEDRLAGGNEQF
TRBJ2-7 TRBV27 ASSSQGWGIYEQY
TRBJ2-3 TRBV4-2 ASSQDGVLAGVAVHTQY
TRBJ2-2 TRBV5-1 ASSAALPQNTGELF